This T cell receptor beta chain was identified in a study of blood T cell repertoires in COVID-19. Study at large: Samples taken during acute and convalescent COVID-19 were collected in the United States, Italy and Spain.

Those who participated ranged in age from about 18 to 89 years and resided in 20 to 25 US areas. The study counted Cohort 3 donors as recovered given two negative PCRs, clearance, or symptom resolution. CDR3 size: 12 residues. V was clipped by 5 bases and J by 8 bases, with 12 bases between them. CDR1 and CDR2 (germline): PRHDT, FYEKMQ (reference sequence). Authors' methods: Cell counts per sample came from amplifying reference gene primers. Sequencing used immunoSEQ multiplex PCR; TCRdb keeps in-frame clones, though not all of them. That table gives V, J and clone size, and the DNA gave D and trimming. This sample carries over 150,000 clones, roughly nine tenths of them seen once, and the ten largest clones take approximately 2.4%.

This TCR came from a woman under 40 who had recovered from COVID-19. Sequenced sample: PBMCs or T cells enriched from blood (not recorded which). V and J are TRBV13 and TRBJ1-2; D may be TRBD1 (6 bases). CDR3 nucleotides: TGTGCCAGCAGCCCCCAGGGGCGCGGCTACACCTTC. This translates into CASSPQGRGYTF.